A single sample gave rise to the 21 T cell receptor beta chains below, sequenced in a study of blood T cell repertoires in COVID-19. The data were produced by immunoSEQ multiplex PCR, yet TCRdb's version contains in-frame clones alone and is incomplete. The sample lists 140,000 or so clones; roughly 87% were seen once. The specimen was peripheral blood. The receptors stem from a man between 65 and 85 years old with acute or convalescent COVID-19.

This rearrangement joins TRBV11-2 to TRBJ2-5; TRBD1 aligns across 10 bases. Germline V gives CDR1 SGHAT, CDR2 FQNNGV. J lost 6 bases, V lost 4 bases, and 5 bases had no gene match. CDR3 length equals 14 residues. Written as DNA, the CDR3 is TGTGCCAGCAGCTCGGGACAGGGGAGGCAGACCCAGTACTTC. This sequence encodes CASSSGQGRQTQYF.

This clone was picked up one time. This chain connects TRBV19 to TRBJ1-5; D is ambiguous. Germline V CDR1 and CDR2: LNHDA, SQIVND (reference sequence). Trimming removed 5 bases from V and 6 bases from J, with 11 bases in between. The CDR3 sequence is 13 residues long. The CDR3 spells CASSSGSGQPQHF. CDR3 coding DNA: TGTGCCAGTAGTTCGGGAAGCGGTCAGCCCCAGCATTTT.

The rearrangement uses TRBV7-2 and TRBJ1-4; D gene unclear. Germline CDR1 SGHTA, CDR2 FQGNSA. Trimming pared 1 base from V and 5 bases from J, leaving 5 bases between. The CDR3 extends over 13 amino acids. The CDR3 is CASSLVSNEKLFF. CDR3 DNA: TGTGCCAGCAGCTTAGTATCGAATGAAAAACTGTTTTTT.

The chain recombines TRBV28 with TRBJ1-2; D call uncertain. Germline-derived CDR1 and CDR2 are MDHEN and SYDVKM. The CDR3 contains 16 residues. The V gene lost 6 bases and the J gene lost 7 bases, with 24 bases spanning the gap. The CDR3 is CASRPTGRTTVPGYTF. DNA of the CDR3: TGTGCCAGCAGACCCACCGGGAGAACGACGGTTCCTGGCTACACCTTC.

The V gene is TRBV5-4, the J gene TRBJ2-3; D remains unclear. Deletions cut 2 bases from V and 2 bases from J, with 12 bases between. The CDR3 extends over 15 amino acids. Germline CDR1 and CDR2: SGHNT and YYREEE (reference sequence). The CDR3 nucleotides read TGTGCCAGCAGCTTTTCGCGCGGATTCACAGATACGCAGTATTTT. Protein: CASSFSRGFTDTQYF.

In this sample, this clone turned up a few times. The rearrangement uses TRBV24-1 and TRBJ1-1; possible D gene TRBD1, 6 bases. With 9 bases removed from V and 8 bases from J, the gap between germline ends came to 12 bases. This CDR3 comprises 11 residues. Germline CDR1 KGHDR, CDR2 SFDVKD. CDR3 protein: CATGDQGEAFF. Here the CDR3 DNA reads TGTGCCACCGGAGACCAGGGGGAAGCTTTCTTT.

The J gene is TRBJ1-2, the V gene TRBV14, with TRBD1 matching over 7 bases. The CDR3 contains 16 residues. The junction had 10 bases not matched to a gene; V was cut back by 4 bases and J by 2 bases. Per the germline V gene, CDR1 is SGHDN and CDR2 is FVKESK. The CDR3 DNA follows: TGTGCCAGCAGCCGCGGACAGACAGGGACCAACTATGGCTACACCTTC. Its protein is CASSRGQTGTNYGYTF.

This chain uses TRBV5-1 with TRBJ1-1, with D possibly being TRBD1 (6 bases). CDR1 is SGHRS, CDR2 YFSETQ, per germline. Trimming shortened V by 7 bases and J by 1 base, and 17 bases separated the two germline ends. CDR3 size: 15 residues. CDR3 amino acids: CASGPQGRGNTEAFF. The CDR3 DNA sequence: TGCGCCAGCGGACCCCAGGGCAGGGGGAACACTGAAGCTTTCTTT.

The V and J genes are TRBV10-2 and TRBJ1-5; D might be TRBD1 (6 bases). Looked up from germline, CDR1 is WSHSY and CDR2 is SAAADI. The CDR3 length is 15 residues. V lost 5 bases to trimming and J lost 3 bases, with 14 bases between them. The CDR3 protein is CASSRGQRDNQPQHF. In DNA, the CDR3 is TGCGCCAGCAGTAGAGGACAGCGCGACAATCAGCCCCAGCATTTT.

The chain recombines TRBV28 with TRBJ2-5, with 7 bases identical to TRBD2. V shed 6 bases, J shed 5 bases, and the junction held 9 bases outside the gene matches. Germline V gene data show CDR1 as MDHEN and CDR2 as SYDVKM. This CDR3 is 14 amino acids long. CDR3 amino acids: CASRKPGLSETQYF. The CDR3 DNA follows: TGTGCCAGCAGAAAGCCGGGACTATCTGAGACCCAGTACTTC.

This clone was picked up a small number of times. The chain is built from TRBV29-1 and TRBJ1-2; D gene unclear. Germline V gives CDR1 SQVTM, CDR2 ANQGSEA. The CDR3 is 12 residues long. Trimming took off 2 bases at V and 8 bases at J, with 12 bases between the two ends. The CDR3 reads CSVEMAGRGYTF. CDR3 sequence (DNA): TGCAGCGTTGAAATGGCAGGCCGCGGCTACACCTTC.

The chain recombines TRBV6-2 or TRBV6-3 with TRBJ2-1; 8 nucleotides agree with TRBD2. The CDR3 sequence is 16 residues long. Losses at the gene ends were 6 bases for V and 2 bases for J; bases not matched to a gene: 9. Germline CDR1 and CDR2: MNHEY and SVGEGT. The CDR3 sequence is CASSSGSGGPYNEQFF. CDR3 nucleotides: TGTGCCAGCAGCTCAGGGTCGGGGGGGCCCTACAATGAGCAGTTCTTC.

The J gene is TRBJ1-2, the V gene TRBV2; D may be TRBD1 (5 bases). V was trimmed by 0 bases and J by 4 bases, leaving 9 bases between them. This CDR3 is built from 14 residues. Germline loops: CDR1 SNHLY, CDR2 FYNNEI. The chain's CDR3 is CASSEARQSYGYTF. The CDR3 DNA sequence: TGTGCCAGCAGTGAAGCGCGACAGAGCTATGGCTACACCTTC.

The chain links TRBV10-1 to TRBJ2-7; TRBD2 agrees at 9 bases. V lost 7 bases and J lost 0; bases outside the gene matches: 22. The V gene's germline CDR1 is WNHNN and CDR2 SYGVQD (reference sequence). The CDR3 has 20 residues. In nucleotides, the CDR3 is TGCGCCAGCATCTTCAGGGGCCTGGCGGGAGGGCTCATCTCCTCCTACGAGCAGTACTTC. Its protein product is CASIFRGLAGGLISSYEQYF.

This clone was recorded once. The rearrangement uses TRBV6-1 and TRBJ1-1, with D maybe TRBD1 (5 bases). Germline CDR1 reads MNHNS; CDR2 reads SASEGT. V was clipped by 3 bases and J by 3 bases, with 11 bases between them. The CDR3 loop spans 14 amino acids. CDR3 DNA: TGTGCCAGCAGTGAGGGGGGGATAGACACTGAAGCTTTCTTT. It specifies CASSEGGIDTEAFF.

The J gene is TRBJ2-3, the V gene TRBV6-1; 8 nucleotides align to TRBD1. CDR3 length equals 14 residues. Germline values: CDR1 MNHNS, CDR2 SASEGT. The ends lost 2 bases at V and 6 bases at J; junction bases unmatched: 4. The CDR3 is CASSELRQGDTQYF. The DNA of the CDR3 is TGTGCCAGCAGTGAACTTCGACAGGGGGATACGCAGTATTTT.

The DNA of the CDR3 is TGTGCCATCACGCGGGGGGGCTCCTACAATGAGCAGTTCTTC. This codes for CAITRGGSYNEQFF. The chain joins TRBV10-3 to TRBJ2-1; 9 nucleotides match TRBD2. After removal of 7 bases from V and 0 bases from J, the junction contained 1 base not matched to a gene. Looked up from germline, CDR1 is ENHRY and CDR2 is SYGVKD. The CDR3 totals 14 residues.

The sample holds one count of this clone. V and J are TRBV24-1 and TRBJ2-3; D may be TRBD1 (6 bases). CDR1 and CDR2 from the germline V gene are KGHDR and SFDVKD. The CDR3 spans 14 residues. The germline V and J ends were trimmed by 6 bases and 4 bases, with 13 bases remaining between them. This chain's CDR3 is CATSSDRLADTQYF. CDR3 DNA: TGTGCCACCAGTAGCGACAGGCTCGCAGATACGCAGTATTTT.

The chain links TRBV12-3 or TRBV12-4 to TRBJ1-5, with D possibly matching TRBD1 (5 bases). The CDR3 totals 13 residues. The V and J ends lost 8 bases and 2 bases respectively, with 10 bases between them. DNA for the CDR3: TGTGCCAGCCTCGGACATGGCAATCAGCCCCAGCATTTT. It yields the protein CASLGHGNQPQHF.

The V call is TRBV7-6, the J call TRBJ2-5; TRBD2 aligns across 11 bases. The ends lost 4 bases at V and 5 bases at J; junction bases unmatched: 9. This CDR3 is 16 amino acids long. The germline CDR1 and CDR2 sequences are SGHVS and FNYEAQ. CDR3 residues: CASSSPLAGVGETQYF. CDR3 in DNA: TGTGCCAGCAGCTCCCCACTAGCGGGAGTAGGGGAGACCCAGTACTTC.

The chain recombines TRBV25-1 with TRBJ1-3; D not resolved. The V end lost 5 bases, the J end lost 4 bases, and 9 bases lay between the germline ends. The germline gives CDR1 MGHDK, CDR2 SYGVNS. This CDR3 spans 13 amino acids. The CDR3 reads CASSSVGGNTIYF. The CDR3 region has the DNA TGTGCCAGCAGTAGCGTAGGAGGAAACACCATATATTTT. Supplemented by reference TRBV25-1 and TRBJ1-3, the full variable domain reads EADIYQTPRYLVIGTGKKITLECSQTMGHDKMYWYQQDPGMELHLIHYSYGVNSTEKGDLSSESTVSRIRTEHFPLTLESARPSHTSQYLCASSSVGGNTIYFGEGSWLTVV.